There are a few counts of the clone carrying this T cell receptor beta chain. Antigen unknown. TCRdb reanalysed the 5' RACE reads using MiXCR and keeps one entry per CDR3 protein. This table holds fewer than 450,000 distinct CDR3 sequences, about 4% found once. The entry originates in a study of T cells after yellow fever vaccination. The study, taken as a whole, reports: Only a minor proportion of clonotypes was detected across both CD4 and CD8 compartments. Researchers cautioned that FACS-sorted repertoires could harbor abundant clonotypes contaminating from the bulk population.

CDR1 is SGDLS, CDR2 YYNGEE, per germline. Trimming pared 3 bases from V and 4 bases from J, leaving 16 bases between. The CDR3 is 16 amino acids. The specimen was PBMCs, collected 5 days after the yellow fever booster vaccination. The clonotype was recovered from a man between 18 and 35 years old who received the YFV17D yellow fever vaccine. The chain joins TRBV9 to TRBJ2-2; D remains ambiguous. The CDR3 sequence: CASSGPGVRSTGELFF. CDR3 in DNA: TGTGCCAGCAGCGGCCCAGGAGTCAGGAGCACCGGGGAGCTGTTTTTT.